This entry concerns a single TCR beta chain. Using a J-beta primer mix together with a sample-barcoded 5' primer, a second PCR was run for roughly 6 to 12 cycles. TCRdb itself ran the 5' RACE reads through MiXCR, one entry per CDR3 protein. The sample lists approximately 800,000 distinct CDR3 sequences; 55% to 65% were seen once. The ends lost 8 bases at V and 4 bases at J; junction bases unmatched: 10. Germline CDR1 reads SQVTM; CDR2 reads ANQGSEA. CDR3 size: 15 residues. The data belong to a study of blood T cells in healthy people across ages. J is TRBJ2-1 and V is TRBV29-1; 11 nucleotides align to TRBD1. The sample taken for sequencing was blood. The TCR originated in a man aged 30 to 45 in good health. CDR3: CSTIRGDRGYNEQFF. DNA of the CDR3: TGCAGCACAATAAGGGGGGACAGGGGGTACAATGAGCAGTTCTTC.